These T cell receptor beta chains were read from a single sample in a study of T cells in Graves' hyperthyroidism and ophthalmopathy. TCRdb redid the calling of the multiplex PCR reads with MiXCR, one entry per CDR3 protein. Of tens of thousands of distinct CDR3 sequences listed, under 55% are singletons. Material: blood. These receptors originate from a woman aged 25 to 39 with Graves' hyperthyroidism. The CDR3 runs from the conserved cysteine through the conserved F or W. Each record gives: clone size, V gene, J gene, D gene, CDR3 length, CDR3 DNA, CDR3 protein. A D gene is named only where the DNA matches it firmly. Some rows have no size entry. The others give once, few or many, or a class for an expanded clone.

many	TRBV9	TRBJ2-2	TRBD1	19	TGTGCCAGCAGCCCCCTCCTGGGACAGGGATTGTCGGTTCCCGGGGAGCTGTTTTTT	CASSPLLGQGLSVPGELFF
-	TRBV15	TRBJ2-7	TRBD2	15	TGTGCCACCAGCGAGGGGACTAGCGGGAGACACGAGCAGTACTTC	CATSEGTSGRHEQYF
medium-sized	TRBV20-1	TRBJ2-2	TRBD2	14	TGCAGTGCTAGTAGCGGGAGGGTTAGCGGGGAGCTGTTTTTT	CSASSGRVSGELFF
-	TRBV7-9	TRBJ1-1	-	13	TGTGCCAGCAGTCGGGGGGAATACACTGAAGCTTTCTTT	CASSRGEYTEAFF
medium-sized	TRBV19	TRBJ1-5	-	13	TGTGCCAGTAGTCTACAGGGAAATCAGCCCCAGCATTTT	CASSLQGNQPQHF
many	TRBV28	TRBJ1-1	-	13	TGTGCCAGCAGTATAACACCCGGGGTGAAAGCTTTCTTT	CASSITPGVKAFF
many	TRBV3-1	TRBJ1-2	-	14	TGTGCCAGCAGCCAAGGGTGGTCTAACTATGGCTACACCTTC	CASSQGWSNYGYTF
many	TRBV6-5	TRBJ1-4	-	16	TGTGCCAGCAGTTACTCCCAGGGGAACCTTAATGAAAAACTGTTTTTT	CASSYSQGNLNEKLFF
many	TRBV5-6	TRBJ1-4	-	12	TGTGCCAGCAGCTTGGGTCCGACAGGAGGCGAATTT	CASSLGPTGGEF
-	TRBV5-8	TRBJ2-7	-	13	TGTGCCAGCAGCTTGGGCCGCAGCTTGGGTCAGTACTTC	CASSLGRSLGQYF
-	TRBV10-3	TRBJ2-3	TRBD2	15	TGTGCCATCACCAAGATAGCGGGAGGGTCTGATACGCAGTATTTT	CAITKIAGGSDTQYF
-	TRBV5-1	TRBJ2-6	-	13	TGCGCCAGCAGCTTACCTGGGGCCAACGTCCTGACTTTC	CASSLPGANVLTF
medium-sized	TRBV15	TRBJ1-5	-	12	TGTGCCACCAGCAGACCTAATCAGCCCCAGCATTTT	CATSRPNQPQHF
once	TRBV19	TRBJ1-1	TRBD1	13	TGTGCCAGTAGCGGACAGGTTAGCACTGAAGCCTTCTTT	CASSGQVSTEAFF
once	TRBV7-6	TRBJ1-6	-	15	TGTGCCAGCAGCAGGGCAGAGACCTATAATTCACCCCTCCACTTT	CASSRAETYNSPLHF
-	TRBV29-1	TRBJ1-1	-	13	TGCAGCGTTGGGGTCGGGACATGCCACCAAGCTTTCTTT	CSVGVGTCHQAFF
-	TRBV5-6	TRBJ2-1	TRBD2	14	TGTGCCAGCAGCCCGACCGGGACTAATAATGAGCAGTTCTTC	CASSPTGTNNEQFF
many	TRBV6-6	TRBJ1-5	TRBD1	16	TGTGCCAGCAGTGCCCCACAGGGGCTCCCCAATCAGCCCCAGCATTTT	CASSAPQGLPNQPQHF
medium-sized	TRBV19	TRBJ2-7	TRBD1	14	TGTGCCAGTAGGCGGACAGGGGCGACACACGAGCAGTACTTC	CASRRTGATHEQYF
many	TRBV30	TRBJ1-1	-	11	TGTGCCTGGAGTGCTCGGGTTGAAGCTTTCTTT	CAWSARVEAFF
once	TRBV12-3/TRBV12-4	TRBJ2-1	-	10	TGTGCCAGCAGTTTTGATGAGCAGTTCTTC	CASSFDEQFF
many	TRBV20-1	TRBJ2-1	TRBD2	15	TGCAGTGCTAATCGGCGGGAGGTCCCCGACAATGAGCAGTTCTTC	CSANRREVPDNEQFF
many	TRBV6-1	TRBJ1-5	-	14	TGTGCCAGCAGTGGTCAGGTGGGCAATCAGCCCCAGCATTTT	CASSGQVGNQPQHF
-	TRBV9	TRBJ1-3	-	14	TGTGCCAGCAGCGTTAATTTGAAGGGAGAGACCATATATTTT	CASSVNLKGETIYF
few	TRBV10-3	TRBJ2-3	-	12	TGTGCCATCACCGGGAACTACAATGAGCAGTATTTT	CAITGNYNEQYF
-	TRBV20-1	TRBJ1-2	-	12	TGTAGTGCTGGTAGGAGGGTGCTCGGGTACACCTTC	CSAGRRVLGYTF
-	TRBV7-9	TRBJ2-2	-	12	TGTGCCAGCAGCAAAGGCACGGGGGAGCTGTTTTTT	CASSKGTGELFF
medium-sized	TRBV10-3	TRBJ2-1	TRBD2	16	TGTGCCATCAGTGATTCCGGGACTAGCGGCTACAATGAGCAGTTCTTC	CAISDSGTSGYNEQFF